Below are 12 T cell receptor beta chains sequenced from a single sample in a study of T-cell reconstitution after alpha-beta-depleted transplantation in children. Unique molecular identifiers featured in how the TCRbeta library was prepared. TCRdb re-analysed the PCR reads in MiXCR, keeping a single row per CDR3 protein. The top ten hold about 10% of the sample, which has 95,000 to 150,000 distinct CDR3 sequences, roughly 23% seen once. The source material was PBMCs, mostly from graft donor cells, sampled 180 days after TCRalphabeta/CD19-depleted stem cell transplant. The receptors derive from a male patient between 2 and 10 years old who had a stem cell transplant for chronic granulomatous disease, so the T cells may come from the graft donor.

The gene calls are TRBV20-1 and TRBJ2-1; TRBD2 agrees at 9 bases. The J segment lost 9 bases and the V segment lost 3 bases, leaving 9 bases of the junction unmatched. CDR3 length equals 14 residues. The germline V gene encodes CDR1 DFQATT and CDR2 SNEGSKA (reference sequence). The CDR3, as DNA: TGCAGTGCTAGTGACCTAGCGGGAAATATTGAGCAGTTCTTC. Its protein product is CSASDLAGNIEQFF.

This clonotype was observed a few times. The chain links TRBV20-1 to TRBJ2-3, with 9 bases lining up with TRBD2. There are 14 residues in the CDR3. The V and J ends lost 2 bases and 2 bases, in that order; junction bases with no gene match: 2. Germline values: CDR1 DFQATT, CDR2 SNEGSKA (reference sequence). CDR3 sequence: CSARLAGDTDTQYF. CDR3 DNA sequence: TGCAGTGCTAGATTAGCGGGGGACACAGATACGCAGTATTTT.

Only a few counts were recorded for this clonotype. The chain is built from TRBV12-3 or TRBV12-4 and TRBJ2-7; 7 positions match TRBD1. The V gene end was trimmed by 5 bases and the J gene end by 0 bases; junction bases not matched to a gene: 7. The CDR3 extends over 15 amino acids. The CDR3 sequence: CASSPRQGASYEQYF. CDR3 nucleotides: TGTGCCAGCAGTCCCCGACAGGGAGCCTCCTACGAGCAGTACTTC.

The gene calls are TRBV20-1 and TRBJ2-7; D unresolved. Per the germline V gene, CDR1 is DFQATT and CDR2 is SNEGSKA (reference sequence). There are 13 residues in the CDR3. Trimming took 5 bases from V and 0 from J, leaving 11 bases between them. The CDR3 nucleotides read TGCAGTGCTTTACCGGGCCACTCCTACGAGCAGTACTTC. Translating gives CSALPGHSYEQYF.

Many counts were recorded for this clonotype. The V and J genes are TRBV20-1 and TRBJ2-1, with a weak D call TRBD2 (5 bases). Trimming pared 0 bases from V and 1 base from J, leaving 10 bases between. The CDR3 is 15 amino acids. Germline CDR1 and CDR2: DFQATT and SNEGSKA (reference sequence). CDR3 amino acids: CSARDLLASYNEQFF. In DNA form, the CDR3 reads TGCAGTGCTAGAGATTTGCTAGCTTCCTACAATGAGCAGTTCTTC.

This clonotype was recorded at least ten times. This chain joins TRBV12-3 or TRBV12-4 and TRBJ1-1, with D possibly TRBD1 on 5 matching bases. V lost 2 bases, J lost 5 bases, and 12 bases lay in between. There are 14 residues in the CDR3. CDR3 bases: TGTGCCAGCAGTTTATTCGGGGGTATGACTGAAGCTTTCTTT. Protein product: CASSLFGGMTEAFF.

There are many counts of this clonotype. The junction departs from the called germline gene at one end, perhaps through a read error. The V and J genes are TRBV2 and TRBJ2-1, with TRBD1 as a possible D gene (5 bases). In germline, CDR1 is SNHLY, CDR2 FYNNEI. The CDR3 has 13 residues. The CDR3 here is CASSEGQKFEQFF. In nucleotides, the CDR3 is TGTGCCAGCAGCGAAGGACAAAAGTTTGAGCAGTTCTTC. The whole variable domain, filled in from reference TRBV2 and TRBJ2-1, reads EPEVTQTPSHQVTQMGQEVILRCVPISNHLYFYWYRQILGQKVEFLVSFYNNEISEKSEIFDDQFSVERPDGSNFTLKIRSTKLEDSAMYFCASSEGQKFEQFFGPGTRLTVL.

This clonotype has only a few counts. CDR3 in amino acids: CASSYLAARYNEQFF. The CDR3 DNA reads TGTGCCAGCAGTTATCTAGCGGCACGCTACAATGAGCAGTTCTTC. This chain uses TRBV6-5 with TRBJ2-1; TRBD2 aligns across 7 bases. The CDR3 extends over 15 amino acids. The germline V gene has CDR1 MNHEY and CDR2 SVGAGI. V shed 3 bases, J shed 3 bases, and the junction held 5 bases outside the gene matches.

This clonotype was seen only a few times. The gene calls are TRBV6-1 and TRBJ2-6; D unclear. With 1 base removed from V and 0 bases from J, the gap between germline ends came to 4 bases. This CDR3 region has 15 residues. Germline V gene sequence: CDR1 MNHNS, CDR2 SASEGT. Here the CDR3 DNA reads TGTGCCAGCAGTGAAGGGCGCTCTGGGGCCAACGTCCTGACTTTC. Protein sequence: CASSEGRSGANVLTF.

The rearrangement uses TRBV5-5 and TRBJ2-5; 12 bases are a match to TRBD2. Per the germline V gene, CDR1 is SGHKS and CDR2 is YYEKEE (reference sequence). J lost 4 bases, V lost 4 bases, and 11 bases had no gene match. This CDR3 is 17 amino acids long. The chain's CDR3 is CASSRPTSGGPPETQYF. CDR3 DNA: TGTGCCAGCAGCCGACCGACTAGCGGGGGACCCCCAGAGACCCAGTACTTC.

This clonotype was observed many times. Here the CDR3 reads CSVKRLETSGGYEQYF. The CDR3 DNA is TGCAGCGTCAAAAGATTAGAGACTAGCGGGGGCTACGAGCAGTACTTC. J is TRBJ2-7 and V is TRBV29-1; 12 bases line up with TRBD2. Germline-derived CDR1 and CDR2 are SQVTM and ANQGSEA. V lost 6 bases to trimming and J lost 3 bases; unmatched junction nucleotides: 12. The CDR3 extends over 16 amino acids.

The CDR3: CASSPTWENTEAFF. The CDR3, as DNA: TGCGCCAGCAGCCCGACATGGGAGAACACTGAAGCTTTCTTT. The chain is built from TRBV5-1 and TRBJ1-1, with D uncertain. The CDR3 is 14 amino acids. Germline V gene data show CDR1 as SGHRS and CDR2 as YFSETQ. Trimming cost V 4 bases and J 1 base, with 11 bases left between them.